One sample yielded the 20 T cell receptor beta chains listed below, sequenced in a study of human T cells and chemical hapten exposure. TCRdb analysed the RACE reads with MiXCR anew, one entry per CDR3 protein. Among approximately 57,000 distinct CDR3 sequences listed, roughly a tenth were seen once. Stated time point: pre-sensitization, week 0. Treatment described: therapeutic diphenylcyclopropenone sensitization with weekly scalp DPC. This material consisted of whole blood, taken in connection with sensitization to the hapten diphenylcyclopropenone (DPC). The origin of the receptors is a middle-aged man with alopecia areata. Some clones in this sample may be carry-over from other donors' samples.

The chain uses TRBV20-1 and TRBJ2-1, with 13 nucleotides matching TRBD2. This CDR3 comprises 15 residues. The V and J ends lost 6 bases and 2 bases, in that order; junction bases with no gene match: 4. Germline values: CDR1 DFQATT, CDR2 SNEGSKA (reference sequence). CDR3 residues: CSAMGLAGPYNEQFF. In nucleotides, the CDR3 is TGCAGTGCCATGGGACTAGCGGGACCCTACAATGAGCAGTTCTTC.

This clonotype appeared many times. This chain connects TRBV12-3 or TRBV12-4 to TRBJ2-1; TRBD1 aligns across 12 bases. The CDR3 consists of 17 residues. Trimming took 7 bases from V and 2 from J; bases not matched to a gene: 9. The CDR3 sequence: CASTGTGGVIPYNEQFF. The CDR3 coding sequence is TGTGCCAGCACCGGGACAGGGGGCGTAATCCCCTACAATGAGCAGTTCTTC.

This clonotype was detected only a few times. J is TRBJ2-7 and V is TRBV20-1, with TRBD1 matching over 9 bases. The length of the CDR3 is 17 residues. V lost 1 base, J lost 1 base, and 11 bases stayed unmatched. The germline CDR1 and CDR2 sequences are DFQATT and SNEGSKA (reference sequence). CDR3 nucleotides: TGCAGTGCTAGAGGCCCGTTGGGACAGGGAGAATCCTACGAGCAGTACTTC. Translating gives CSARGPLGQGESYEQYF.

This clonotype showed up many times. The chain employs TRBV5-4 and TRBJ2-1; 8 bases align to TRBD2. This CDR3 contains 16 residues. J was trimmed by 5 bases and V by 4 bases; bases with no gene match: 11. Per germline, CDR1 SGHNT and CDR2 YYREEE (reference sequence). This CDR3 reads CASSPPSGSKDNEQFF. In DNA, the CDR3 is TGTGCCAGCAGCCCCCCGAGCGGGAGTAAGGACAATGAGCAGTTCTTC.

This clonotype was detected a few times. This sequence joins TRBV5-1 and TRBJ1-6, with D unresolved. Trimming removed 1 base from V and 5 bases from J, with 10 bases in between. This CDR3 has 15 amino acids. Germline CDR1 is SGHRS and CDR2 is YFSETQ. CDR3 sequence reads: CASSLNSFNNSPLHF. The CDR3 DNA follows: TGCGCCAGCAGCTTGAACTCCTTCAATAATTCACCCCTCCACTTT.

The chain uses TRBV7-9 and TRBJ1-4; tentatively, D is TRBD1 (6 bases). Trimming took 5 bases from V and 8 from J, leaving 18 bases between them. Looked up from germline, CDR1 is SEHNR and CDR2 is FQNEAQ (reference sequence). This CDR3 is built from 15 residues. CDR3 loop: CASSPIGQTNEKLFF. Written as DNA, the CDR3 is TGTGCCAGCAGCCCAATCGGACAGACCAACGAAAAACTGTTTTTT.

CDR3 sequence (DNA): TGTGCCAGCAGTCTGGACAGGGGGATCTACAATGAGCAGTTCTTC. Translating gives CASSLDRGIYNEQFF. The chain joins TRBV12-3 or TRBV12-4 to TRBJ2-1; 10 bases agree with TRBD1. There are 15 residues in the CDR3. V shed 5 bases and J 3 bases; nucleotides not matched to a gene: 4.

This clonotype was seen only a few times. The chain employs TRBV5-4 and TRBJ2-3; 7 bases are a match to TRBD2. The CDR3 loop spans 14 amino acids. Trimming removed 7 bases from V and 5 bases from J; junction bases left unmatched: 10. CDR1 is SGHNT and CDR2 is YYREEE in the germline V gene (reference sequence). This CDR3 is CASESAGALDTQYF. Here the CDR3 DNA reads TGTGCCAGCGAGAGCGCGGGAGCTCTAGATACGCAGTATTTT.

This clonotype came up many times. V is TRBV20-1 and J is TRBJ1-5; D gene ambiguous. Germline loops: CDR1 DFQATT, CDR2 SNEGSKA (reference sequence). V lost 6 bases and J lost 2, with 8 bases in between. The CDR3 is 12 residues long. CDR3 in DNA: TGCAGTGCCGAGATGGGCAATCAGCCCCAGCATTTT. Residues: CSAEMGNQPQHF.

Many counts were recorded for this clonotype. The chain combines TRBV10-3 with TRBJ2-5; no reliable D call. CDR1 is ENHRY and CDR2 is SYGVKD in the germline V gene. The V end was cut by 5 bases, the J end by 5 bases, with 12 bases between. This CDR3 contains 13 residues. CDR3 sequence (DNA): TGTGCCATCAGTACCCGGAGCGCTGAGACCCAGTACTTC. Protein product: CAISTRSAETQYF.

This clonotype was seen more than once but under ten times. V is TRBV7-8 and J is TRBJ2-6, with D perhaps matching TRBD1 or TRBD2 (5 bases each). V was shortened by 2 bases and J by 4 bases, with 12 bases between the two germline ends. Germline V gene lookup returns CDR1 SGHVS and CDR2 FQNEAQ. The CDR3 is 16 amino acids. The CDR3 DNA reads TGTGCCAGCAGCTTAAGTGCAGGGACGGGGGCCAACGTCCTGACTTTC. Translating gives CASSLSAGTGANVLTF.

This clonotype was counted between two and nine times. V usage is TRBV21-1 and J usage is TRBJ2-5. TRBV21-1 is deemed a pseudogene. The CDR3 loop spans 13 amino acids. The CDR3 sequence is CASSKANQETQYF. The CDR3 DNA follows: TGTGCCAGCAGCAAGGCCAACCAAGAGACCCAGTACTTC.

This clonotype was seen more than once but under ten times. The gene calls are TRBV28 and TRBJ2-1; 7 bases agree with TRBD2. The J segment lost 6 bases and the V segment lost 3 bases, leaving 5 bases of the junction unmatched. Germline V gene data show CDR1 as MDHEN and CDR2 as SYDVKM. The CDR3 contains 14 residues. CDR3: CASSFGGSINEQFF. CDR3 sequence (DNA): TGTGCCAGCAGTTTCGGCGGGAGCATCAATGAGCAGTTCTTC.

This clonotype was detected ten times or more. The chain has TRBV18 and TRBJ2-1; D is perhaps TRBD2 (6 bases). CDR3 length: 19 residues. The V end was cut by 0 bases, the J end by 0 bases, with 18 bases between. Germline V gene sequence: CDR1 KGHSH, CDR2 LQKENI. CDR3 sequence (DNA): TGTGCCAGCTCACCACCGGTCGTCCTAGCGAAGAGCTCCTACAATGAGCAGTTCTTC. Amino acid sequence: CASSPPVVLAKSSYNEQFF.

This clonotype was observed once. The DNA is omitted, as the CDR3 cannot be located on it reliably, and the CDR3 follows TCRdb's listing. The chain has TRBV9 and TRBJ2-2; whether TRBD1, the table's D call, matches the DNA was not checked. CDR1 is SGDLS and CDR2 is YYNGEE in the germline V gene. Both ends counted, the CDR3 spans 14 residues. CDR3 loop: CASSPWGTGELFFF.

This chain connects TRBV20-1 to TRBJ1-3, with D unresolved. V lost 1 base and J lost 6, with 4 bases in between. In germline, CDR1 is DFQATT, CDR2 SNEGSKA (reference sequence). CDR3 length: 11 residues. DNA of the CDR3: TGCAGTGCTAGAGCAGAAAACACCATATATTTT. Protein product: CSARAENTIYF.

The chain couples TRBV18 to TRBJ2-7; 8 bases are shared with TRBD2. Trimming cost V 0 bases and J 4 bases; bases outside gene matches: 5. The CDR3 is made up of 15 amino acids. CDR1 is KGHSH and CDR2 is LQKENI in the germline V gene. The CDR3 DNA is TGTGCCAGCTCACCACCGACAGCGGGAGTTTACGAGCAGTACTTC. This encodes CASSPPTAGVYEQYF.

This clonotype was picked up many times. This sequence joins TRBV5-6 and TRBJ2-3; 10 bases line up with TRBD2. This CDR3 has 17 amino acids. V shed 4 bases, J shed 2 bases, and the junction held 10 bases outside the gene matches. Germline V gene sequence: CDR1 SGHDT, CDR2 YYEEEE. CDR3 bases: TGTGCCAGCAGCCCTTCGGGCCTAGCGGGAGTCACAGATACGCAGTATTTT. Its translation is CASSPSGLAGVTDTQYF.

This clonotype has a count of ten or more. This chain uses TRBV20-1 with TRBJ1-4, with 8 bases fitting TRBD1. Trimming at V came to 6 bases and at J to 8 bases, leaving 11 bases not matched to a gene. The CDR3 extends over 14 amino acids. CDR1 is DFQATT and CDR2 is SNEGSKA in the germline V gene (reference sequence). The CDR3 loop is CSAESDRGGEKLFF. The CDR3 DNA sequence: TGCAGTGCAGAATCCGACAGGGGAGGCGAAAAACTGTTTTTT.

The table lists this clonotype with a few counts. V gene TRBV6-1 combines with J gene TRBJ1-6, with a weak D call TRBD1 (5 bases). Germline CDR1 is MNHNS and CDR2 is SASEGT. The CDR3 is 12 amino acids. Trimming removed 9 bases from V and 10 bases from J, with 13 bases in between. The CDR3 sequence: CASTAGVSPLHF. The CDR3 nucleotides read TGTGCCAGTACCGCGGGGGTATCACCCCTCCACTTT.